These T cell receptor beta chains were read from a single sample in a study of beta chain features in type 1 diabetes. TCRdb keeps only in-frame clones here, not all; method: immunoSEQ multiplex PCR. The sample gives 900,000 or so clones, around a sixth of which show up once; 0.02% to 0.025% is in the top ten. Sample: naive CD4+ T cells from blood. These receptors all come from a woman between 18 and 30 years old in good health. CDR3s include the opening cysteine and the closing phenylalanine or tryptophan. A D gene is named only where the DNA matches it firmly. Clone size is stated in some rows and not others, as once, few, many or a class when expanded.

CDR3 length,J gene,V gene,clone size,D gene,CDR3 protein,CDR3 DNA
14,TRBJ2-5,TRBV9,-,TRBD1,CASSGGQSEETQYF,TGTGCCAGCAGCGGGGGACAGTCGGAAGAGACCCAGTACTTC
15,TRBJ1-4,TRBV27,-,TRBD1,CASEGQRATNEKLFF,TGTGCCAGCGAGGGACAGCGAGCAACTAATGAAAAACTGTTTTTT
15,TRBJ2-3,TRBV5-4,-,-,CASSGSGSRTDTQYF,TGTGCCAGCAGCGGGAGCGGTTCGAGGACAGATACGCAGTATTTT
16,TRBJ2-2,TRBV5-1,-,TRBD2,CASSTGLAANTGELFF,TGCGCCAGCAGCACCGGACTAGCGGCTAACACCGGGGAGCTGTTTTTT
13,TRBJ2-7,TRBV7-2,-,-,CASGRWGNYEQYF,TGTGCCAGCGGCCGATGGGGAAACTACGAGCAGTACTTC
15,TRBJ2-1,TRBV21-1,few,-,CASSKPGTGFIEQFF,TGTGCCAGCAGCAAACCCGGGACAGGGTTCATTGAGCAGTTCTTC
14,TRBJ1-1,TRBV5-4,-,-,CASSLNLDRAEAFF,TGTGCCAGCAGCTTAAACCTGGACCGTGCGGAAGCTTTCTTT
14,TRBJ2-2,TRBV15,few,TRBD2,CATSIVREGGELFF,TGTGCCACCAGCATCGTAAGGGAGGGCGGGGAGCTGTTTTTT
15,TRBJ2-7,TRBV27,-,-,CASRIREGGTYEQYF,TGTGCCAGCAGAATCCGAGAGGGCGGGACCTACGAGCAGTACTTC
15,TRBJ2-3,TRBV18,few,-,CASSPSYTSADTQYF,TGTGCCAGCTCACCGTCCTATACGTCGGCAGATACGCAGTATTTT
14,TRBJ1-4,TRBV28,few,-,CASNQRGGNEKLFF,TGTGCCAGCAATCAGAGGGGGGGGAATGAAAAACTGTTTTTT
11,TRBJ2-7,TRBV10-3,-,-,CAIGQVYEQYF,TGTGCCATCGGCCAGGTCTACGAGCAGTACTTC
15,TRBJ2-3,TRBV5-1,-,-,CASSPGHGGTDTQYF,TGCGCCAGCAGCCCGGGACACGGAGGCACAGATACGCAGTATTTT
14,TRBJ2-5,TRBV28,-,TRBD1,CASSTGTGRQTQYF,TGTGCCAGCAGCACCGGGACAGGCCGGCAGACCCAGTACTTC
14,TRBJ2-7,TRBV2,few,-,CASSEVGWSYEQYF,TGTGCCAGCAGTGAAGTCGGATGGTCCTACGAGCAGTACTTC
11,TRBJ2-5,TRBV20-1,-,-,CSARGAGRQYF,TGCAGTGCGCGAGGCGCAGGGCGGCAGTACTTC
16,TRBJ2-2,TRBV14,-,-,CASSPMGRGNTGELFF,TGTGCCAGCAGCCCTATGGGGAGAGGGAACACCGGGGAGCTGTTTTTT
17,TRBJ1-1,TRBV2,few,-,CASSPGGLSQGYAEAFF,TGTGCCAGCAGTCCAGGAGGGTTGAGCCAGGGCTATGCTGAAGCTTTCTTT
16,TRBJ2-3,TRBV7-2,few,TRBD1,CASSKAPGQGTDTQYF,TGTGCCAGCAGCAAGGCACCGGGACAGGGCACAGATACGCAGTATTTT
15,TRBJ2-1,TRBV11-2,-,-,CASSFGPLSYNEQFF,TGTGCCAGCAGCTTCGGACCCCTCTCCTACAATGAGCAGTTCTTC
14,TRBJ1-5,TRBV15,few,TRBD1,CATSRGQGIGPQHF,TGTGCCACCAGCAGAGGACAGGGTATCGGGCCCCAGCATTTT
15,TRBJ1-3,TRBV18,-,-,CASSRGTNSGNTIYF,TGTGCCAGCTCACGCGGGACTAACTCTGGAAACACCATATATTTT
16,TRBJ2-2,TRBV11-3,-,TRBD1,CASSPRTGTNTGELFF,TGTGCCAGCAGCCCACGGACAGGGACAAACACCGGGGAGCTGTTTTTT
15,TRBJ2-7,TRBV4-2,-,TRBD1,CASSQDLDRAYEQYF,TGTGCCAGCAGCCAAGATTTGGACAGGGCCTACGAGCAGTACTTC